The next 26 T cell receptor beta chains were all read from a single sample in a study of molecular identifiers for immune sequencing clone quantification. One entry per CDR3 protein, called by TCRdb with MiXCR from the PCR reads. The sample consists of more than 70,000 distinct CDR3 sequences, under 25% of them appearing once. The sequenced sample was naive CD8+ T cells from blood, with Jurkat cell RNA spiked in. Subset denoted: FACS-sorted CD8+CD4-CCR7+CD45RA+ naive T cells. Source of these receptors: a human donor in good health. Some libraries in this study had Jurkat cell RNA spiked in.

This clonotype occurred many times. The chain uses TRBV5-4 and TRBJ2-5; 10 bases fit TRBD1. Germline V CDR1 and CDR2: SGHNT, YYREEE (reference sequence). Trimming removed 0 bases from V and 3 bases from J; junction bases left unmatched: 2. This CDR3 is built from 15 residues. CDR3: CASSLVGQGEETQYF. CDR3 DNA sequence: TGTGCCAGCAGCTTGGTAGGACAGGGGGAAGAGACCCAGTACTTC.

In this sample, this clonotype turned up a few times. A much bigger clone sits one base away, suggesting this may be a read error. The chain has TRBV27 and TRBJ2-7, with TRBD2 as a possible D gene (5 bases). There are 15 residues in the CDR3. Per germline, CDR1 MNHEY and CDR2 SMNVEV (reference sequence). Here the CDR3 reads CAGRISGTFSYEQYF. CDR3 coding DNA: TGTGCCGGCAGGATAAGCGGCACCTTCTCCTACGAGCAGTACTTC.

For this clonotype: A much larger clone sits a single nucleotide away, making a read error possible. This rearrangement joins TRBV12-3 or TRBV12-4 to TRBJ2-3, with 9 bases fitting TRBD1. V shed 5 bases and J 5 bases; nucleotides not matched to a gene: 8. The CDR3 runs to 15 residues. The CDR3: CASSKPGQGVDTQYF. DNA for the CDR3: TGTGCCAGCAGTAAACCGGGACAGGGCGTAGATACGCAGTATTTT.

This clonotype was counted between two and nine times. The genes are TRBV4-1 and TRBJ2-5; D call uncertain. The ends were cut back, 0 bases at V and 3 bases at J, with 8 bases in the middle. CDR1 and CDR2 from the germline V gene are MGHRA and YSYEKL. The CDR3 runs 14 residues. CDR3 sequence reads: CASSQESGEETQYF. CDR3 bases: TGCGCCAGCAGCCAAGAATCGGGTGAAGAGACCCAGTACTTC.

This clonotype has only a few counts. The chain combines TRBV4-1 with TRBJ2-1; possibly TRBD1 or TRBD2 for D (5 bases each). V was trimmed by 1 base and J by 6 bases, leaving 13 bases between them. Germline CDR1 reads MGHRA; CDR2 reads YSYEKL. The CDR3 sequence is 15 residues long. CDR3 residues: CASSQGFRDLNEQFF. The CDR3 DNA follows: TGCGCCAGCAGCCAAGGTTTCAGGGACCTCAATGAGCAGTTCTTC.

Many counts were recorded for this clonotype. The rearrangement joins TRBV13 to TRBJ1-4; 8 bases line up with TRBD1. V trimming: 4 bases; J trimming: 2 bases; junction bases outside the gene matches: 9. Looked up from germline, CDR1 is PRHDT and CDR2 is FYEKMQ (reference sequence). The CDR3 is 17 amino acids. CDR3 DNA: TGTGCCAGCAGCTCCACCAGACAGGGGCCCACTAATGAAAAACTGTTTTTT. This gives the protein CASSSTRQGPTNEKLFF.

As concerns this clonotype: This clone may be a read error of a much larger clone one base away. The rearrangement links TRBV7-2 to TRBJ1-1, with no clear D. This CDR3 has 14 amino acids. Germline V gene lookup returns CDR1 SGHTA and CDR2 FQGNSA. The CDR3 loop is CAGSVLIVNTEAFF. The CDR3 bases are TGTGCCGGCAGCGTCTTGATAGTGAACACTGAAGCTTTCTTT.

The chain is built from TRBV27 and TRBJ2-7, with 16 bases identical to TRBD2. V lost 6 bases and J lost 1; bases outside the gene matches: 6. This CDR3 comprises 17 residues. Germline CDR1 MNHEY, CDR2 SMNVEV (reference sequence). The DNA for the CDR3 is TGTGCCAGCAGCTCGGGACTAGCGGGGGGGCCTTCCTACGAGCAGTACTTC. This codes for CASSSGLAGGPSYEQYF.

This clonotype was seen repeatedly, ten times or more. The gene calls are TRBV5-1 and TRBJ2-7; D may be TRBD1 (8 bases). Trimming stripped 3 bases from V and 2 bases from J, with 21 bases between. Looked up from germline, CDR1 is SGHRS and CDR2 is YFSETQ. The CDR3 length is 17 residues. This CDR3 reads CASSSTGEGGPTYEQYF. The CDR3 nucleotides are TGCGCCAGCAGCTCGACAGGGGAGGGAGGACCTACCTACGAGCAGTACTTC.

The V call is TRBV30, the J call TRBJ2-1; no definite D call. The germline V gene has CDR1 GTSNPN and CDR2 SVGIG (reference sequence). The CDR3 is 9 residues long. The CDR3 reads CASFYEQFF. CDR3 in DNA: TGTGCTAGTTTCTATGAGCAGTTCTTC.

A note on this clonotype: It is likely a read error, because the conserved phenylalanine at the end of the CDR3 is missing. The chain combines TRBV28 with TRBJ2-7; D tentatively reads TRBD1 or TRBD2 (5 bases each). The CDR3 runs to 13 residues. Germline V gene lookup returns CDR1 MDHEN and CDR2 SYDVKM. Trimming removed 8 bases from V and 2 bases from J, with 13 bases in between. CDR3: CASQTGPPYEQYL. CDR3 sequence (DNA): TGTGCCAGCCAAACGGGACCGCCCTACGAGCAGTACCTC.

The chain recombines TRBV19 with TRBJ2-7, with TRBD1 matching over 9 bases. There are 14 residues in the CDR3. Per the germline V gene, CDR1 is LNHDA and CDR2 is SQIVND (reference sequence). Trimming removed 5 bases from V and 0 bases from J; junction bases left unmatched: 2. The CDR3 here is CASSPTGGSYEQYF. The CDR3 DNA follows: TGTGCCAGTAGTCCGACAGGGGGCTCCTACGAGCAGTACTTC.

Of note for this clonotype: A much more abundant neighbour one base away suggests this may be a read error. The chain employs TRBV7-9 and TRBJ2-3, with TRBD2 matching over 7 bases. In germline, CDR1 is SEHNR, CDR2 FQNEAQ (reference sequence). The CDR3 spans 16 residues. CDR3 region: CAGSLTGTNDTDTQYF. In DNA, the CDR3 is TGTGCCGGCAGCCTAACCGGGACTAATGACACAGATACGCAGTATTTT.

V gene TRBV2 combines with J gene TRBJ2-7, with D unresolved. Germline CDR1 is SNHLY and CDR2 is FYNNEI. The CDR3 contains 13 residues. V gave up 3 bases and J gave up 2 bases, with 8 bases separating them. The CDR3 here is CASSDARTYEQYF. CDR3 nucleotide sequence: TGTGCCAGCAGTGATGCCCGGACCTACGAGCAGTACTTC.

As to this clonotype: This may be a read error, as it is one base from a much larger clone. The chain uses TRBV20-1 and TRBJ2-1; TRBD2 matches at 7 bases. The junction had 14 bases not matched to a gene; V was cut back by 6 bases and J by 3 bases. The CDR3 is 16 amino acids. Per germline, CDR1 DFQATT and CDR2 SNEGSKA (reference sequence). DNA for the CDR3: TGCAGTGCGCAACCGACCCCAGCGGGGCACTACAATGAGCAGTTCTTC. Encoded protein: CSAQPTPAGHYNEQFF.

Details on this clonotype: With a much larger clone just one base away, this may be a read error. This chain's CDR3 is CASSPRRDGACEQYF. DNA for the CDR3: TGTGCCAGCAGCCCCCGCCGGGACGGAGCCTGCGAGCAGTACTTC. J is TRBJ2-7 and V is TRBV7-2; tentatively, D is TRBD1 or TRBD2 (5 bases each). The CDR3 consists of 15 residues. Germline CDR1 and CDR2: SGHTA and FQGNSA. The V gene lost 5 bases and the J gene lost 6 bases, with 20 bases spanning the gap.

Note on this clonotype: A single base separates this from a much larger clone, so it may be a read error. Since the CDR3 does not end with the conserved phenylalanine or tryptophan, this likely comes from a read error. The chain has TRBV20-1 and TRBJ1-5; 8 bases are a match to TRBD1. CDR3 length equals 16 residues. Germline CDR1 DFQATT, CDR2 SNEGSKA (reference sequence). V lost 6 bases and J lost 0; bases outside the gene matches: 10. This CDR3 reads CSAPDREWGSNQPQHL. CDR3 nucleotide sequence: TGCAGTGCCCCGGACAGGGAATGGGGTAGCAATCAGCCCCAGCATCTT.

The gene calls are TRBV19 and TRBJ2-2; TRBD2 matches 8 bases. After removal of 1 base from V and 4 bases from J, the junction contained 5 bases not matched to a gene. This CDR3 has 16 residues. The germline gives CDR1 LNHDA, CDR2 SQIVND (reference sequence). CDR3 sequence: CASSIAGGPSTGELFF. CDR3 bases: TGTGCCAGTAGTATAGCGGGAGGGCCGAGCACCGGGGAGCTGTTTTTT. Variable domain in full (rest from reference TRBV19 and TRBJ2-2): DGGITQSPKYLFRKEGQNVTLSCEQNLNHDAMYWYRQDPGQGLRLIYYSQIVNDFQKGDIAEGYSVSREKKESFPLTVTSAQKNPTAFYLCASSIAGGPSTGELFFGEGSRLTVL.

A remark on this clonotype: A single base separates this from a much larger clone, so it may be a read error. Here the CDR3 omits its conserved ending phenylalanine or tryptophan, so a read error is the likely source. This chain connects TRBV7-6 to TRBJ2-7; possibly TRBD2 for D (6 bases). Trimming left V 6 bases short and J 3 bases short, with 12 bases between. Germline loops: CDR1 SGHVS, CDR2 FNYEAQ. This CDR3 is 13 amino acids long. The CDR3 DNA reads as TGTGCCAGCAGTCAAAACGGGGGCTACGAGCAGTACTCC. As protein: CASSQNGGYEQYS.

A few counts support this clonotype. The chain links TRBV11-2 to TRBJ2-1; 9 nucleotides align to TRBD2. Trimming cost V 1 base and J 2 bases; bases outside gene matches: 9. The CDR3 sequence is 18 residues long. Germline CDR1 SGHAT, CDR2 FQNNGV. The CDR3 bases are TGTGCCAGCAGCTTAGGCCGAACTCTAGCGGGGCCCTACAATGAGCAGTTCTTC. Amino acids: CASSLGRTLAGPYNEQFF. The complete variable domain, with remaining parts taken from reference TRBV11-2 and TRBJ2-1, reads EAGVAQSPRYKIIEKRQSVAFWCNPISGHATLYWYQQILGQGPKLLIQFQNNGVVDDSQLPKDRFSAERLKGVDSTLKIQPAKLEDSAVYLCASSLGRTLAGPYNEQFFGPGTRLTVL.

This clonotype appeared many times. This sequence joins TRBV4-3 and TRBJ2-6; D is uncertain. The germline V and J ends were trimmed by 0 bases and 2 bases, with 5 bases remaining between them. This CDR3 spans 15 amino acids. From germline, CDR1 is LGHNA and CDR2 YSLEER. The CDR3 DNA is TGCGCCAGCAGCCAAGACCTTGCTGGGGCCAACGTCCTGACTTTC. Translated: CASSQDLAGANVLTF.

This clonotype was seen many times. The chain carries TRBV7-9 and TRBJ2-1; 8 positions match TRBD1. Germline V gene sequence: CDR1 SEHNR, CDR2 FQNEAQ (reference sequence). The CDR3 sequence is 15 residues long. V shed 4 bases, J shed 9 bases, and the junction held 11 bases outside the gene matches. CDR3 bases: TGTGCCAGCAGCTCCCCGGACAGGGAGTACGGTGAGCAGTTCTTC. Translation gives CASSSPDREYGEQFF.

Points on this clonotype: This may arise from a read error, as a much more abundant clone is one base away. CDR3 in DNA: TGTGCCAGCCCTCCTGCGCGGGCTCCGGGCACAGATACGCAGTATTTT. Translating gives CASPPARAPGTDTQYF. The chain uses TRBV28 and TRBJ2-3; TRBD2 is a possible D gene (5 bases). The CDR3 length is 16 residues. Germline CDR1 and CDR2: MDHEN and SYDVKM. V lost 8 bases and J 1 base, leaving 19 bases between the germline ends.

About this clonotype: A junction end diverges from the germline sequence, so it may reflect a read error. The V and J genes are TRBV29-1 and TRBJ2-2; 7 bases fit TRBD2. The CDR3 covers 15 residues. CDR1 and CDR2 from the germline V gene are SQVTM and ANQGSEA. CDR3: CGVEGGSYPSGELSF. DNA of the CDR3: TGCGGCGTCGAGGGCGGGAGTTATCCTTCCGGGGAGCTGTCTTTT.

Only a few counts were recorded for this clonotype. This sequence joins TRBV5-6 and TRBJ2-1, with D hard to call. Trimming took 3 bases from V and 5 from J, leaving 6 bases between them. The CDR3 has 12 amino acids. CDR1 is SGHDT, CDR2 YYEEEE, per germline. In DNA, the CDR3 is TGTGCCAGCAGCTCGTACAACAATGAGCAGTTCTTC. Its translation: CASSSYNNEQFF.

The gene calls are TRBV21-1 and TRBJ2-3; the table's D call TRBD1 went unverified against the DNA. TRBV21-1 is flagged as a pseudogene. The CDR3 loop spans 16 amino acids. The CDR3 DNA follows: TGTGCCAGCAGCAAATATTGGCAGGGTGGGGGAGATACGCAGTATTTT. Amino acid sequence: CASSKYWQGGGDTQYF.